These 12 T cell receptor beta chains share one sample of origin, sequenced in a study of shared clonotypes between healthy human individuals. Only in-frame clones appear in the TCRdb table, and some are missing; sequencing was by immunoSEQ multiplex PCR. The top ten clones hold under 2% of a sample with about 730,000 clones, over 60% of them seen once. What was sequenced was memory CD4+ T cells sorted from blood. Regarding subset: CD45RA-negative fraction. These receptors were taken from a woman in her twenties or thirties in good health.

The CDR3 here is CASSVAAINQPQHF. The CDR3 nucleotides read TGTGCCAGCAGCGTAGCAGCAATCAATCAGCCCCAGCATTTT. The V gene is TRBV9, the J gene TRBJ1-5; D gene uncertain. The CDR3 is 14 amino acids. Germline CDR1 and CDR2: SGDLS and YYNGEE. V lost 0 bases and J lost 3, with 7 bases in between. Full variable domain (outside the CDR3, taken from reference TRBV9 and TRBJ1-5): DSGVTQTPKHLITATGQRVTLRCSPRSGDLSVYWYQQSLDQGLQFLIQYYNGEERAKGNILERFSAQQFPDLHSELNLSSLELGDSALYFCASSVAAINQPQHFGDGTRLSIL.

The DNA for the CDR3 is TGTGCCAGCAGCACCGGAGTAGCGGGAGGCGTAGATGAGCAGTTCTTC. Amino acids: CASSTGVAGGVDEQFF. This chain links TRBV11-2 with TRBJ2-1; 10 bases agree with TRBD2. This CDR3 spans 16 amino acids. Germline CDR1 reads SGHAT; CDR2 reads FQNNGV. Trimming took 5 bases from V and 8 from J; bases not matched to a gene: 12.

This clone was seen many times. The DNA for the CDR3 is TGTGCCAGCACAAGGGGCAACGAGCAGTACTTC. Protein sequence: CASTRGNEQYF. V and J are TRBV25-1 and TRBJ2-7; D may be TRBD1 (5 bases). This CDR3 comprises 11 residues. Between the trimmed V and J ends, which lost 7 bases and 5 bases, there was a span of 9 bases. The germline V gene has CDR1 MGHDK and CDR2 SYGVNS.

The genes are TRBV30 and TRBJ1-4; tentatively, D is TRBD1 (5 bases). In germline, CDR1 is GTSNPN, CDR2 SVGIG (reference sequence). V lost 1 base and J lost 15, with 15 bases in between. CDR3 length: 12 residues. CDR3 in amino acids: CAWSAVQAGVFF. In DNA, the CDR3 is TGTGCCTGGAGTGCGGTACAGGCCGGGGTGTTTTTT.

The V gene is TRBV14, the J gene TRBJ1-2, with D possibly being TRBD1 (6 bases). Trimming removed 1 base at V and 8 bases at J, with 11 bases between. Looked up from germline, CDR1 is SGHDN and CDR2 is FVKESK. This CDR3 comprises 13 residues. CDR3 region: CASSQGRGEGYTF. In DNA, the CDR3 is TGTGCCAGCAGCCAAGGCAGGGGAGAGGGCTACACCTTC.

The V and J genes are TRBV25-1 and TRBJ2-7, with 9 bases lining up with TRBD2. The V gene's germline CDR1 is MGHDK and CDR2 SYGVNS. After removal of 3 bases from V and 0 bases from J, the junction contained 3 bases not matched to a gene. CDR3 length: 15 amino acids. The CDR3 DNA is TGTGCCAGCAGTGATAATAGCGGGAGCTCCTACGAGCAGTACTTC. Amino acids: CASSDNSGSSYEQYF.

The V gene is TRBV28, the J gene TRBJ2-2; a weak D match, TRBD1 (5 bases). Germline lookup yields CDR1 MDHEN and CDR2 SYDVKM. The length of the CDR3 is 17 residues. Trimming cost V 6 bases and J 8 bases, with 25 bases left between them. The CDR3 DNA reads as TGTGCCAGCAGCCCTCTCCCTGGCAGGGAAAGATCAGGGGAGCTGTTTTTT. Translated, it gives CASSPLPGRERSGELFF.

In this sample, this clone turned up a few times. Within the sample, other DNA sequences also encode this same CDR3. The chain is built from TRBV7-9 and TRBJ2-5, with 10 bases identical to TRBD2. V lost 3 bases to trimming and J lost 4 bases; unmatched junction nucleotides: 2. Germline V gene lookup returns CDR1 SEHNR and CDR2 FQNEAQ (reference sequence). This CDR3 has 14 residues. The CDR3 region has the DNA TGTGCCAGCAGCTTGTCTAGCGGGAGAGAGACCCAGTACTTC. Translating gives CASSLSSGRETQYF.

CDR3 residues: CASSGALAGSGEQFF. The CDR3 DNA reads as TGTGCCAGCAGCGGAGCACTAGCGGGATCCGGTGAGCAGTTCTTC. V is TRBV7-2 and J is TRBJ2-1; 10 bases match TRBD2. Germline CDR1 is SGHTA and CDR2 is FQGNSA. Trimming removed 5 bases from V and 9 bases from J; junction bases left unmatched: 10. The CDR3 covers 15 residues.

This clone was picked up many times. The chain is built from TRBV5-1 and TRBJ2-7; D unclear. Germline V gene lookup returns CDR1 SGHRS and CDR2 YFSETQ. Trimming took 0 bases from V and 0 from J, leaving 10 bases between them. The CDR3 runs 15 residues. CDR3 amino acids: CASSLADTPSYEQYF. The DNA for the CDR3 is TGCGCCAGCAGCTTGGCCGACACCCCCTCCTACGAGCAGTACTTC.

The rearrangement joins TRBV28 to TRBJ2-7; no firm D call. The germline CDR1 and CDR2 sequences are MDHEN and SYDVKM. This CDR3 has 14 residues. V shed 2 bases and J shed 0 bases, with 8 bases lying between them. Written as DNA, the CDR3 is TGTGCCAGCAGTTTAGTAGTTAACTCCTACGAGCAGTACTTC. This gives the protein CASSLVVNSYEQYF.

The CDR3 reads CASSLIGGFYNEQFF. CDR3 nucleotides: TGTGCCAGCAGCTTAATCGGCGGCTTTTACAATGAGCAGTTCTTC. The chain carries TRBV11-2 and TRBJ2-1; D unresolved. CDR1 and CDR2 (germline): SGHAT, FQNNGV. CDR3 length: 15 residues. The germline V and J ends were trimmed by 2 bases and 4 bases, with 12 bases remaining between them.